These T cell receptor beta chains were read from a single sample in a study of T-cell reconstitution after alpha-beta-depleted transplantation in children. One entry per CDR3 protein, called by TCRdb with MiXCR from the PCR reads. This sample carries 100,000 to 120,000 distinct CDR3 sequences, 5% to 8% of them seen once, and the ten largest clones take approximately 25%. Here the sequenced sample was PBMCs, mostly from graft donor cells, taken 360 days after TCRalphabeta/CD19-depleted stem cell transplant. These receptors all come from a male patient under 10 years old who had a stem cell transplant for acute lymphoblastic leukemia, so the T cells may come from the graft donor. CDR3s include the opening cysteine and the closing phenylalanine or tryptophan. D genes are given only for firm matches. Not all rows give a size; the values are once, few, many and, for expanded clones, a class.

>many|TRBV10-2|TRBJ2-7|NA
CASSGRGYEQYF
TGCGCCAGCAGTGGTAGGGGCTACGAGCAGTACTTC
>few|TRBV4-3|TRBJ2-7|TRBD2
CASSQETRGGDVPTYEQYF
TGCGCCAGCAGCCAAGAAACTAGGGGAGGGGATGTCCCTACCTACGAGCAGTACTTC
>few|TRBV4-3|TRBJ2-3|TRBD2
CASSHPRSGGVDTQYF
TGCGCCAGCAGCCACCCAAGGAGCGGGGGGGTAGATACGCAGTATTTT
>NA|TRBV6-1|TRBJ2-7|NA
CASRLNRSYEQYF
TGTGCCAGCAGGCTAAACAGGAGCTACGAGCAGTACTTC
>many|TRBV28|TRBJ1-5|NA
CASSLPGKGNQPQHF
TGTGCCAGCAGTTTACCAGGGAAAGGCAATCAGCCCCAGCATTTT
>many|TRBV28|TRBJ2-7|NA
CASSLREQYF
TGTGCCAGCAGTTTAAGGGAGCAGTACTTC
>many|TRBV7-9|TRBJ2-5|NA
CASSERTIQETQYF
TGTGCCAGCAGCGAACGGACCATTCAAGAGACCCAGTACTTC
>once|TRBV28|TRBJ1-5|NA
CASSLGRGSDQPQHF
TGTGCCAGCAGTTTAGGTCGGGGTAGCGATCAGCCCCAGCATTTT
>many|TRBV9|TRBJ2-2|NA
CASSVGQTGELFF
TGTGCCAGCAGCGTAGGGCAGACCGGGGAGCTGTTTTTT
>many|TRBV2|TRBJ2-2|NA
CASSGQANTGELFF
TGTGCCAGCAGTGGACAGGCGAACACCGGGGAGCTGTTTTTT
>few|TRBV3-1|TRBJ2-5|NA
CASSQGGGKETQYF
TGTGCCAGCAGCCAAGGTGGAGGCAAAGAGACCCAGTACTTC
>few|TRBV13|TRBJ2-2|TRBD1
CASSLLELTGPGTGELFF
TGTGCCAGCAGCTTGCTAGAACTGACAGGGCCCGGGACCGGGGAGCTGTTTTTT
>few|TRBV7-9|TRBJ1-6|NA
CASSRTGFNSPLHF
TGTGCCAGCAGCCGAACAGGGTTTAATTCACCCCTCCACTTT
>many|TRBV5-1|TRBJ2-7|TRBD1
CASSWTGGYEQYF
TGCGCCAGCAGCTGGACAGGGGGCTACGAGCAGTACTTC
>few|TRBV6-1|TRBJ2-3|NA
CASTLGRARTDTQYF
TGTGCCAGCACCCTGGGAAGGGCCCGCACAGATACGCAGTATTTT